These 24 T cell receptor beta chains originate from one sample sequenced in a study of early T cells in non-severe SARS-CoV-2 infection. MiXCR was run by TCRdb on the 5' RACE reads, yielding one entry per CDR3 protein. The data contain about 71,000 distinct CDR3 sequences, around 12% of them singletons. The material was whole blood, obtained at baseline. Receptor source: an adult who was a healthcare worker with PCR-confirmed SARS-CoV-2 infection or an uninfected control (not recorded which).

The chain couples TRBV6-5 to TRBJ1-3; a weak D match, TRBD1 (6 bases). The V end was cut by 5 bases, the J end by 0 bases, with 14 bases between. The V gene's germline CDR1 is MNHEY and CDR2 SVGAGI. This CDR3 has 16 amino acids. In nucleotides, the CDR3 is TGTGCCAGCAGTAGGGCGGGGGCGTACTCTGGAAACACCATATATTTT. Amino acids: CASSRAGAYSGNTIYF.

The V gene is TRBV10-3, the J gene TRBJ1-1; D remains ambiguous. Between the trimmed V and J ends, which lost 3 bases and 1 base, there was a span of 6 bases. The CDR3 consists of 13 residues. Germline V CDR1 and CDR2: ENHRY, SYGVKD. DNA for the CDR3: TGTGCCATCAGTGACGCGAAGAACACTGAAGCTTTCTTT. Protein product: CAISDAKNTEAFF.

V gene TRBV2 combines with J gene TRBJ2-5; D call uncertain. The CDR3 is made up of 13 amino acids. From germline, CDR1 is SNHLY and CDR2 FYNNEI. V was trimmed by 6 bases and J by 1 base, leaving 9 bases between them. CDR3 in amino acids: CASRPGPQETQYF. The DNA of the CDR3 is TGTGCCAGCAGGCCGGGCCCCCAAGAGACCCAGTACTTC.

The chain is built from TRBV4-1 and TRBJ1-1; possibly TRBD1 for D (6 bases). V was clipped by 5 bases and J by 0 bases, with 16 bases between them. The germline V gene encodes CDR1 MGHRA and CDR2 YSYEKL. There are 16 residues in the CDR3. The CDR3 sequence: CASSRRTENMNTEAFF. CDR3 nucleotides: TGCGCCAGCAGCAGAAGGACAGAAAACATGAACACTGAAGCTTTCTTT.

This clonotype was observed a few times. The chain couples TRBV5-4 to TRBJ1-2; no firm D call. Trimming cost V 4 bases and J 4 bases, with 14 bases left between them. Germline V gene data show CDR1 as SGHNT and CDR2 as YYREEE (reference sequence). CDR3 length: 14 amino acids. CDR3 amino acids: CASSPWSSSYGYTF. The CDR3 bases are TGTGCCAGCAGCCCTTGGTCTTCATCCTATGGCTACACCTTC.

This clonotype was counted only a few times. For the CDR3, the DNA is TGCGCCAGCAGTTTGGGGACAGGGGTGATTTACAATGAGCAGTTCTTC. It codes for CASSLGTGVIYNEQFF. The rearrangement links TRBV10-2 to TRBJ2-1; TRBD1 aligns across 10 bases. The junction had 8 bases not matched to a gene; V was cut back by 5 bases and J by 4 bases. CDR1 is WSHSY and CDR2 is SAAADI in the germline V gene. CDR3 length: 16 amino acids.

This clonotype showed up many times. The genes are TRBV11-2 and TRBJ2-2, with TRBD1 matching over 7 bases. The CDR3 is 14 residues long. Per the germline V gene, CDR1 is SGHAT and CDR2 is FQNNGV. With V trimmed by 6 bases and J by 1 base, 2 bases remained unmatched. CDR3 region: CASRTGLNTGELFF. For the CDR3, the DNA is TGTGCCAGCAGGACAGGGCTGAACACCGGGGAGCTGTTTTTT. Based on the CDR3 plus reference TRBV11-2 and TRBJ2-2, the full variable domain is EAGVAQSPRYKIIEKRQSVAFWCNPISGHATLYWYQQILGQGPKLLIQFQNNGVVDDSQLPKDRFSAERLKGVDSTLKIQPAKLEDSAVYLCASRTGLNTGELFFGEGSRLTVL.

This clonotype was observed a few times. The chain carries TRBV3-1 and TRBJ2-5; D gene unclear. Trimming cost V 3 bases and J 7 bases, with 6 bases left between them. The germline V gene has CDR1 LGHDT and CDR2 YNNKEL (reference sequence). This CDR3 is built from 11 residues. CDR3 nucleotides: TGTGCCAGCAGCCATTCGGGGACCCAGTACTTC. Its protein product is CASSHSGTQYF.

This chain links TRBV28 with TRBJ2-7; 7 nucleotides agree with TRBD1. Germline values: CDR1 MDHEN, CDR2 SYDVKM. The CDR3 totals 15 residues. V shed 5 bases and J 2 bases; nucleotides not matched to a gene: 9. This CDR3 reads CASSPHRGAPYEQYF. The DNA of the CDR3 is TGTGCCAGCAGTCCGCACAGGGGAGCCCCCTACGAGCAGTACTTC. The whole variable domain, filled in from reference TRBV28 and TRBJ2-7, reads DVKVTQSSRYLVKRTGEKVFLECVQDMDHENMFWYRQDPGLGLRLIYFSYDVKMKEKGDIPEGYSVSREKKERFSLILESASTNQTSMYLCASSPHRGAPYEQYFGPGTRLTVT.

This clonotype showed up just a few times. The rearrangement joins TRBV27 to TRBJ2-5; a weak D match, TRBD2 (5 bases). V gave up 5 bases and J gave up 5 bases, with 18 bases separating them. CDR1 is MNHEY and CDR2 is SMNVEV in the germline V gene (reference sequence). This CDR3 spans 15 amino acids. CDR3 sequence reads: CASSPGVDVRETQYF. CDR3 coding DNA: TGTGCCAGCAGTCCCGGGGTCGACGTCCGGGAGACCCAGTACTTC.

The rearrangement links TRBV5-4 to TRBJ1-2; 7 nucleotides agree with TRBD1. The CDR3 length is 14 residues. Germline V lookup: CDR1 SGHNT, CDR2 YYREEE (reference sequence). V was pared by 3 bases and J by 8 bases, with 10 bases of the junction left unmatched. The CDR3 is CASSSGTAALGYTF. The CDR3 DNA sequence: TGTGCCAGCAGCTCTGGGACAGCCGCCTTGGGCTACACCTTC.

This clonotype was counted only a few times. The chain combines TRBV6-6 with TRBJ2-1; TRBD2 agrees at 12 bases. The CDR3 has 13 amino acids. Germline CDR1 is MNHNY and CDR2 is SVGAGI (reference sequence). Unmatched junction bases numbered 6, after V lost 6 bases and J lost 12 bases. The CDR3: CASSPTSGGWQFF. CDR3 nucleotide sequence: TGTGCCAGCAGCCCTACTAGCGGGGGGTGGCAGTTCTTC.

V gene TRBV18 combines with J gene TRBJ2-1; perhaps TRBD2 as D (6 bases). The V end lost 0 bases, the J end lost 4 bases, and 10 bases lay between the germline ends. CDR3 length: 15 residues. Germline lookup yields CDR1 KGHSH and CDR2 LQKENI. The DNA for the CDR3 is TGTGCCAGCTCACCACCGGAGCGGGCTTACAATGAGCAGTTCTTC. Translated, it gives CASSPPERAYNEQFF.

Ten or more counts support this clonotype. Here the CDR3 reads CASSLAGGNTEAFF. DNA for the CDR3: TGTGCCAGCAGCTTGGCAGGGGGAAACACTGAAGCTTTCTTT. This rearrangement joins TRBV7-3 to TRBJ1-1; the match to TRBD1 covers 7 bases. Germline V CDR1 and CDR2: SGHTA, FQGTGA. V shed 3 bases, J shed 2 bases, and the junction held 3 bases outside the gene matches. The CDR3 runs 14 residues.

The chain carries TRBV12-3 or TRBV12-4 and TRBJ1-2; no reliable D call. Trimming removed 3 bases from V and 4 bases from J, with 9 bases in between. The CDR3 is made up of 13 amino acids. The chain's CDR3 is CASSLTAGYGYTF. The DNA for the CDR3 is TGTGCCAGCAGTTTGACTGCTGGCTATGGCTACACCTTC.

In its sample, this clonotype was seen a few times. The CDR3 coding sequence is TGTGCCGCCGGCCCGGGGAGTATAGCGGGGGAGGTCGCGCAGTATTTT. Amino acids: CAAGPGSIAGEVAQYF. The V call is TRBV10-3, the J call TRBJ2-3; 9 nucleotides match TRBD2. From germline, CDR1 is ENHRY and CDR2 SYGVKD. With 11 bases clipped from V and 10 bases from J, the junction kept 22 bases outside the gene matches. This CDR3 is 16 amino acids long.

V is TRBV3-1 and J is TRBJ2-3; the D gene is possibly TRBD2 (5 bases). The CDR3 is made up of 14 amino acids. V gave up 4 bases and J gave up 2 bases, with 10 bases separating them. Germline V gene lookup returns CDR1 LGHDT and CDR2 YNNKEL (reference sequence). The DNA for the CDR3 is TGTGCCAGCAGCCTCCGGGGTGCCACAGATACGCAGTATTTT. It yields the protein CASSLRGATDTQYF.

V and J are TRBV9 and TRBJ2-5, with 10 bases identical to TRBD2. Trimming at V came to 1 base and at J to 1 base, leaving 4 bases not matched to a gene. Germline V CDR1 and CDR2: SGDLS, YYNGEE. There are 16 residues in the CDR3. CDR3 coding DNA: TGTGCCAGCAGCGTAAAACTAGCGGGGATCCAAGAGACCCAGTACTTC. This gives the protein CASSVKLAGIQETQYF.

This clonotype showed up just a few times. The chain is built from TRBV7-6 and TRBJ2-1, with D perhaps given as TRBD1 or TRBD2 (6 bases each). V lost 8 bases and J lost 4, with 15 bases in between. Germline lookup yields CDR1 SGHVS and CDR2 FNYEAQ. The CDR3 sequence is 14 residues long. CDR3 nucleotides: TGTGCCAGCGCGGCCGGGGGCGCTTACAATGAGCAGTTCTTC. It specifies CASAAGGAYNEQFF.

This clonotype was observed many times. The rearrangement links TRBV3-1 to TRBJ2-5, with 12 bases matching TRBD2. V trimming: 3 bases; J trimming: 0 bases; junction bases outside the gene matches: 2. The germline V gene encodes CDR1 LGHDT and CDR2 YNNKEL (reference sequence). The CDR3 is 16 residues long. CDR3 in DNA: TGTGCCAGCAGCCACGGGACTAGCGGGTACCAAGAGACCCAGTACTTC. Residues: CASSHGTSGYQETQYF.

CDR3 in amino acids: CASSLKGDTQYF. The CDR3 coding sequence is TGTGCCAGCAGCTTAAAGGGAGATACGCAGTATTTT. The chain combines TRBV7-2 with TRBJ2-3; D remains unclear. CDR1 is SGHTA and CDR2 is FQGNSA in the germline V gene. Between the trimmed V and J ends, which lost 2 bases and 5 bases, there was a span of 5 bases. This CDR3 is built from 12 residues.

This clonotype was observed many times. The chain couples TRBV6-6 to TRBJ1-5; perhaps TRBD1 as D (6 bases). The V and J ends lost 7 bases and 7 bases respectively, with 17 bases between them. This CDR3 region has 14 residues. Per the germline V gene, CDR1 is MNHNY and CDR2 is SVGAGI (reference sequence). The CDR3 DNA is TGTGCCAGCATAGGAGCAGGCCAGGGGCAGCCCCAGCATTTT. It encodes CASIGAGQGQPQHF.

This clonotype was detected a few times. The CDR3 is CASSSTARQGENEKLFF. The CDR3 coding sequence is TGTGCCAGCAGTTCCACCGCCCGACAGGGAGAAAATGAAAAACTGTTTTTT. The chain carries TRBV28 and TRBJ1-4; 7 bases are shared with TRBD1. The CDR3 has 17 residues. The germline CDR1 and CDR2 sequences are MDHEN and SYDVKM. Trimming removed 4 bases from V and 5 bases from J; junction bases left unmatched: 13.

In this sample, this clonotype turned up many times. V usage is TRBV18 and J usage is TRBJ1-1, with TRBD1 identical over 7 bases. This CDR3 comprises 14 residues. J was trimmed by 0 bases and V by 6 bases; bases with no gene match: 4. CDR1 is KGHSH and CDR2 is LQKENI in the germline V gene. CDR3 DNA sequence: TGTGCCAGCTCGCCGACAGGGATGAACACTGAAGCTTTCTTT. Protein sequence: CASSPTGMNTEAFF.